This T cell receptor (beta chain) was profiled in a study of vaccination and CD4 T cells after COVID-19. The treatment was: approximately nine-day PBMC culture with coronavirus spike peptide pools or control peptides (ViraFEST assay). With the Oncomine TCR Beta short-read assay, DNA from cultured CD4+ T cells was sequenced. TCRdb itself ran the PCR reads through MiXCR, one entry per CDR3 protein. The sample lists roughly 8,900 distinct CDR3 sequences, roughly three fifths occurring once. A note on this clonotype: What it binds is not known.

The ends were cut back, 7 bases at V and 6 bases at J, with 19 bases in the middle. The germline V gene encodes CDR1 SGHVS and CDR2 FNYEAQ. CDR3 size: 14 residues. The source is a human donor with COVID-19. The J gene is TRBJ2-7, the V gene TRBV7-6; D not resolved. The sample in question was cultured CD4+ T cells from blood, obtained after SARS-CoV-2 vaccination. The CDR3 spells CASTLGVLSSEQYF. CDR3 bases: TGTGCCAGCACCCTTGGGGTCCTTAGTAGCGAGCAGTACTTC.